This TCR beta chain was sequenced for a study of OX40 agonist ivuxolimab in advanced cancers. Overall study findings and caveats: No determination was made of the antigen specificity of the expanded peripheral T cells.

As regards this clone: Its target is not known.

Trimming shortened V by 3 bases and J by 11 bases, and 13 bases separated the two germline ends. There are 12 residues in the CDR3. Germline loops: CDR1 SGHTA, CDR2 FQGNSA. Clones were sequenced by immunoSEQ multiplex PCR, and TCRdb holds only the in-frame ones, with some missing. The sample lists 55,000 to 65,000 clones, approximately 87% occurring once. Sequences were derived from CD4+ or CD8+ T cells sorted from blood, sampled in a trial of the OX40 agonist ivuxolimab. The chain recombines TRBV7-2 with TRBJ1-2, with D tentatively TRBD1 (6 bases). This TCR came from an adult with an advanced solid tumor such as melanoma, head and neck, liver or kidney cancer. CDR3 loop: CASSLTEGGYTF. The CDR3 nucleotides read TGTGCCAGCAGCTTGACAGAGGGGGGATACACCTTC.